This entry features one T cell receptor beta chain sequence. This sample stems from a study of blood T cell repertoires in COVID-19. Per the study methods: For nucleated cells, counts were estimated from reference gene primer amplification. Only in-frame clones appear in the TCRdb table, and some are missing; sequencing was by immunoSEQ multiplex PCR. V, J and clone size are those of that table, while D and trimming were read from the DNA. Counted here are about 130,000 clones, 85% occurring once; the ten biggest clones make up approximately 30%. Trimming removed 1 base at V and 9 bases at J, with 9 bases between. The CDR3 runs to 12 residues. Germline loops: CDR1 SGHAT, CDR2 FQNNGV.

The sequence came from a woman of 80 years or more with acute or convalescent COVID-19. The chain carries TRBV11-2 and TRBJ1-1; D uncertain. Sequencing used peripheral blood. The CDR3 bases are TGTGCCAGCAGCTTAGTGGAGGCCCAAGCTTTCTTT. Its protein product is CASSLVEAQAFF.